This T cell receptor (beta chain) came from a study of spatial heterogeneity in lung cancer. Time point meaning: blood at routine non-recurrence follow-up after resection. Frozen PBMC, nontumor lung or tumor provided whole RNA, which was sequenced unsorted. From germline, CDR1 is SGHVS and CDR2 FQNEAQ. The CDR3 extends over 17 amino acids. Trimming took off 3 bases at V and 2 bases at J, with 17 bases between the two ends. Single TCR cDNA molecules each had their own unique molecular identifier. TCRdb re-derived calls from the 5' RACE reads in MiXCR, one entry per CDR3 protein. This sample yields about 47,000 distinct CDR3 sequences, of which 10% to 15% are seen a single time; 32% belongs to the top ten.

This receptor was identified in a male donor with early-stage non-small cell lung cancer. The specimen comprised PBMCs, sampled at follow-up. The chain is built from TRBV7-8 and TRBJ2-1; the D gene is possibly TRBD2 (6 bases). CDR3: CASSLEGIGAAYNEQFF. CDR3 sequence (DNA): TGTGCCAGCAGCTTGGAGGGCATCGGGGCCGCCTACAATGAGCAGTTCTTC.